These 5 T cell receptor beta chains share one sample of origin, sequenced in a study of preoperative IRX-2 immunotherapy in early breast cancer. Data came from immunoSEQ multiplex PCR; TCRdb stores just in-frame clones and leaves some out. Of roughly 43,000 clones listed, 85% to 95% are singletons. Treatment in this sample: preoperative locoregional IRX-2 cytokine immunotherapy. Sequencing was performed on tumor tissue, taken after IRX-2 immunotherapy. These receptor sequences come from a human donor with breast cancer.

The gene calls are TRBV5-4 and TRBJ2-1, with a tentative D call TRBD1 (6 bases). Trimming took off 4 bases at V and 7 bases at J, with 24 bases between the two ends. The CDR3 is 17 residues long. The germline gives CDR1 SGHNT, CDR2 YYREEE (reference sequence). The DNA for the CDR3 is TGTGCCAGCAGCCCTCGACCCGACAGGCACTTGGGGAATGAGCAGTTCTTC. Translated: CASSPRPDRHLGNEQFF.

The rearrangement joins TRBV27 to TRBJ2-3; D unresolved. V was trimmed by 4 bases and J by 4 bases, leaving 12 bases between them. Germline V lookup: CDR1 MNHEY, CDR2 SMNVEV (reference sequence). CDR3 size: 14 residues. CDR3 sequence (DNA): TGTGCCAGCAGTTCTTATACCGTCCCAGATACGCAGTATTTT. Translating gives CASSSYTVPDTQYF.

V and J are TRBV6-5 and TRBJ2-6, with unresolved D. This CDR3 comprises 15 residues. V lost 5 bases and J 2 bases, leaving 10 bases between the germline ends. The germline V gene has CDR1 MNHEY and CDR2 SVGAGI. CDR3 DNA sequence: TGTGCCAGCAGTCGGTCGGCTACTGGGGCCAACGTCCTGACTTTC. Translation gives CASSRSATGANVLTF.

The rearrangement uses TRBV30 and TRBJ2-4, with a weak D call TRBD1 (5 bases). Germline lookup yields CDR1 GTSNPN and CDR2 SVGIG (reference sequence). V was trimmed by 4 bases and J by 6 bases, leaving 13 bases between them. The CDR3 consists of 13 residues. CDR3 sequence: CAWTRESGNIQYF. The DNA for the CDR3 is TGTGCCTGGACCAGGGAATCGGGAAACATTCAGTACTTC.

The sample holds one count of this clone. The rearrangement uses TRBV6-5 and TRBJ1-1; 7 bases are a match to TRBD1. The CDR3 spans 15 residues. V trimming: 0 bases; J trimming: 4 bases; junction bases outside the gene matches: 5. The germline gives CDR1 MNHEY, CDR2 SVGAGI. This chain's CDR3 is CASSYSPGGGTEAFF. DNA of the CDR3: TGTGCCAGCAGTTACTCTCCAGGGGGGGGCACTGAAGCTTTCTTT.